This T cell receptor (beta chain) was sequenced in a study of shared clonotypes between healthy human individuals. Study-level findings and limits: Represented diversity (both genetic and exposure-history) was limited by the small number of donors. In this cohort, only blood was sampled, and tissue repertoires likely differ.

The donor population consisted of healthy HIV-negative adults with no recent acute infections or vaccinations. About this clone itself: As yet, its antigen is unknown.

Clones were read by immunoSEQ multiplex PCR, and TCRdb kept only the in-frame ones, dropping some. Here the sample spans nearly 1 million clones, over 60% being singletons. The clonotype originates from a man in his late teens or twenties in good health. Sequenced sample: memory CD4+ T cells sorted from blood. Subset noted: CD45RA-negative fraction.

The CDR3 DNA reads TGTGCCAGCAGCACTGGCGGACTAGCATCGGTCGAGCAGTACTTC. The encoded protein is CASSTGGLASVEQYF. The chain combines TRBV9 with TRBJ2-7; the match to TRBD2 covers 8 bases. With V trimmed by 4 bases and J by 6 bases, 12 bases remained unmatched. The CDR3 is 15 amino acids. CDR1 is SGDLS, CDR2 YYNGEE, per germline.